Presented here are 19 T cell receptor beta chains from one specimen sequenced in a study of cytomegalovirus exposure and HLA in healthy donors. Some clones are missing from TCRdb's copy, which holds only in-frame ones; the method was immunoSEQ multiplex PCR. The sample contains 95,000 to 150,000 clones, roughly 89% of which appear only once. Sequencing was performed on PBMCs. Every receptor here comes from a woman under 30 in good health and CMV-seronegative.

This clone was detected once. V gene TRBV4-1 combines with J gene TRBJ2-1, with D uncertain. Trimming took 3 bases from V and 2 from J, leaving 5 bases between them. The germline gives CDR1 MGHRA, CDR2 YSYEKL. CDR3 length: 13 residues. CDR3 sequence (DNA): TGCGCCAGCAGCCAGGAGACCTACAATGAGCAGTTCTTC. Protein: CASSQETYNEQFF.

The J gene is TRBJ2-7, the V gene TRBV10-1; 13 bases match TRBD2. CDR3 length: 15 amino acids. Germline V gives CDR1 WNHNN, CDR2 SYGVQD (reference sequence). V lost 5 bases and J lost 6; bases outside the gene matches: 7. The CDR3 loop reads CASSTGLAGSREQYF. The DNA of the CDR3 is TGCGCCAGCAGTACGGGACTAGCGGGATCTCGCGAGCAGTACTTC.

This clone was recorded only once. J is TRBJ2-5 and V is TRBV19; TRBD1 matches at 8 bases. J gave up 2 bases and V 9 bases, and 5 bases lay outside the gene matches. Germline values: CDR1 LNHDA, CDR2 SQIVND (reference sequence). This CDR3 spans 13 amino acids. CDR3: CASRQGTQETQYF. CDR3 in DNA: TGTGCCAGCCGACAGGGGACACAAGAGACCCAGTACTTC.

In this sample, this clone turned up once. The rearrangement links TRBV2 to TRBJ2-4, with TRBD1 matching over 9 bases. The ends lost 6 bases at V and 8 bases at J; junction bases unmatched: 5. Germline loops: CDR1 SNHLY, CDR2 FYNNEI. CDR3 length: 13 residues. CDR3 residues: CASRDRGIDIQYF. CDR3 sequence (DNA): TGTGCCAGCAGAGACAGGGGGATAGACATTCAGTACTTC.

The DNA of the CDR3 is TGTGCCAGCAGTGACACAGGGCGACCCTACGAGCAGTACTTC. Translation: CASSDTGRPYEQYF. This chain links TRBV28 with TRBJ2-7, with D possibly being TRBD1 (6 bases). In germline, CDR1 is MDHEN, CDR2 SYDVKM. The CDR3 is 14 amino acids. Trimming shortened V by 5 bases and J by 2 bases, and 13 bases separated the two germline ends.

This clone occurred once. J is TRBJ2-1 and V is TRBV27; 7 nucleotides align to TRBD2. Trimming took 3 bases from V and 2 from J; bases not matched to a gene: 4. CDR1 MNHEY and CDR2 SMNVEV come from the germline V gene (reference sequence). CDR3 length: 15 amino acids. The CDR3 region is CASSFGGSPYNEQFF. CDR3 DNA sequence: TGTGCCAGCAGTTTTGGCGGGAGTCCCTACAATGAGCAGTTCTTC.

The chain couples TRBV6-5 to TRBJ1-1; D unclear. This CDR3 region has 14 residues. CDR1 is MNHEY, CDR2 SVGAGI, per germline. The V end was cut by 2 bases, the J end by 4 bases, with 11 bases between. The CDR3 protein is CASSYAPQFTEAFF. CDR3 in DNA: TGTGCCAGCAGTTACGCCCCTCAGTTCACTGAAGCTTTCTTT.

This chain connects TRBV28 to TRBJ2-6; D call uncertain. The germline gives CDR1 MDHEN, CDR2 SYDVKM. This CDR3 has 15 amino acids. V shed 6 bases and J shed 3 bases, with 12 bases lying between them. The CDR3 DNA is TGTGCCAGCAGCTTGACCCGGAGTGGGGCCAACGTCCTGACTTTC. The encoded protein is CASSLTRSGANVLTF.

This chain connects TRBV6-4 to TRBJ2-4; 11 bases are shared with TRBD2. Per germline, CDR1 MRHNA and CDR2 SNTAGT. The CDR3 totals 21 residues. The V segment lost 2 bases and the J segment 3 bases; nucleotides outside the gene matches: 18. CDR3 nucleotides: TGTGCCAGCAGTGACCCAGGCCCCCTCTTCTTAGCGGGAGGGGGCAAAAACATTCAGTACTTC. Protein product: CASSDPGPLFLAGGGKNIQYF.

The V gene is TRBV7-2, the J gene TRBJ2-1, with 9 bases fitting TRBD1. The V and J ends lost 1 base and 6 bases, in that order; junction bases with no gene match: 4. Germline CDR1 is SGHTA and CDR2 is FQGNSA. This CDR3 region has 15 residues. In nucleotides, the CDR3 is TGTGCCAGCAGCTTAGGACAGGGGGGAGTCAATGAGCAGTTCTTC. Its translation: CASSLGQGGVNEQFF.

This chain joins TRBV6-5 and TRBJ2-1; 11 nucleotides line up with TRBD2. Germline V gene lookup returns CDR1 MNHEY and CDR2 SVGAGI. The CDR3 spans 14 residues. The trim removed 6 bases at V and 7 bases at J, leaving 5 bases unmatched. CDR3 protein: CASSLLAGANEQFF. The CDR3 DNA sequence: TGTGCCAGCAGCTTACTAGCGGGAGCGAATGAGCAGTTCTTC.

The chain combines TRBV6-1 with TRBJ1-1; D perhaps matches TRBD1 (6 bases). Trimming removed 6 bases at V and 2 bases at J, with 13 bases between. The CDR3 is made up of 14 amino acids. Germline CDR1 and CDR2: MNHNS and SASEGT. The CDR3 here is CASSQGHLNTEAFF. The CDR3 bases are TGTGCCAGCAGCCAGGGACACCTAAACACTGAAGCTTTCTTT.

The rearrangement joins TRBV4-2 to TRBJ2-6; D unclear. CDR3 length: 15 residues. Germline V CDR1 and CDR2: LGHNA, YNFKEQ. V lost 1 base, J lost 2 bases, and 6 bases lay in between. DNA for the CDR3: TGTGCCAGCAGCCAAGTGTCAACTGGGGCCAACGTCCTGACTTTC. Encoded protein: CASSQVSTGANVLTF.

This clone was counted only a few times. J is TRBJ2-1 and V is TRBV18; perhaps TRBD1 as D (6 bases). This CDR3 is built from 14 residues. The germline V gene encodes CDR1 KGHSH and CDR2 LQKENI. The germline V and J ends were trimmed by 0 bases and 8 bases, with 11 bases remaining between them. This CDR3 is CASSPPGAGDEQFF. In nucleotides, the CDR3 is TGTGCCAGCTCACCACCGGGGGCTGGCGATGAGCAGTTCTTC.

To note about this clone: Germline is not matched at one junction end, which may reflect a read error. The DNA for the CDR3 is TGTGCCAGCAGTCAAGCCCCGGAGCAGATGGAAAAACTGTTTTTT. This translates into CASSQAPEQMEKLFF. V usage is TRBV2 and J usage is TRBJ1-4; no clear D gene. CDR1 is SNHLY and CDR2 is FYNNEI in the germline V gene. This CDR3 is built from 15 residues.

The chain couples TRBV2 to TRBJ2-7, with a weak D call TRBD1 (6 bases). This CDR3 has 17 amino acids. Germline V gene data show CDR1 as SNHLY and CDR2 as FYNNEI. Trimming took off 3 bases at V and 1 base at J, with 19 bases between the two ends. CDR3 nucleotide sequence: TGTGCCAGCAGTGACGCCCCGGCAGGGGCCCTTTCCTACGAGCAGTACTTC. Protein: CASSDAPAGALSYEQYF.

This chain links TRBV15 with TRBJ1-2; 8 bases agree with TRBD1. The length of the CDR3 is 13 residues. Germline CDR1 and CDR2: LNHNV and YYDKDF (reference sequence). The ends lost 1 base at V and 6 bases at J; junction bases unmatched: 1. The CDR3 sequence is CATSRATGDGYTF. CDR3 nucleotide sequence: TGTGCCACCAGCAGAGCGACAGGGGATGGCTACACCTTC.

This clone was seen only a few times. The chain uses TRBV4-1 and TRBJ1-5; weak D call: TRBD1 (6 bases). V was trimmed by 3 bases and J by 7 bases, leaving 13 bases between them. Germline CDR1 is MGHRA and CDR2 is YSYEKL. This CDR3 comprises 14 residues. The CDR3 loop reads CASSQAGVRQPQHF. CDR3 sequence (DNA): TGCGCCAGCAGCCAGGCAGGGGTTAGGCAGCCCCAGCATTTT.

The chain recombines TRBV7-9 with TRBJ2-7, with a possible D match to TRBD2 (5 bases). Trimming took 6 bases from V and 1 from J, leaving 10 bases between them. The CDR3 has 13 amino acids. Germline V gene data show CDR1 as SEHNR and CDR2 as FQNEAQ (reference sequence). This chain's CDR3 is CASSLTSSYEQYF. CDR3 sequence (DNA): TGTGCCAGCAGTCTCACTAGTTCCTACGAGCAGTACTTC. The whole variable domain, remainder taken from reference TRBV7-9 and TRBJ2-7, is DTGVSQNPRHKITKRGQNVTFRCDPISEHNRLYWYRQTLGQGPEFLTYFQNEAQLEKSRLLSDRFSAERPKGSFSTLEIQRTEQGDSAMYLCASSLTSSYEQYFGPGTRLTVT.